The rows below give T cell receptor beta chains drawn from one sample of a study of PD-L1 blockade in urothelial cancer. Profiled with immunoSEQ multiplex PCR; TCRdb holds only in-frame clones, not every one. The data contain 70,000 or so clones, less than 90% of them singletons. The input for sequencing was PBMCs, taken around atezolizumab (anti-PD-L1) treatment. The origin of the receptors is a man aged 55 to 70 with urothelial cancer. CDR3s include the opening cysteine and the closing phenylalanine or tryptophan. D genes are given only for firm matches. Where a row states a size, it is once, few, many or the class of an expanded clone; other rows omit it.

>TRBJ2-7|.|TRBV2|.
TGTGCCAGCAGGTTCCAGGGGACGACTTTCGAGCAGTACTTC
CASRFQGTTFEQYF
>TRBJ2-7|.|TRBV20-1|.
TGCAGTGCTAGATTTCTCTACGAGCAGTACTTC
CSARFLYEQYF
>TRBJ2-7|TRBD1|TRBV6-5|once
TGTGCCAGCAGAGCTAGTACGGGACAGACCTACGAGCAGTACTTC
CASRASTGQTYEQYF
>TRBJ2-1|.|TRBV5-4|once
TGTGCCTCCTCACGGGTGAGCTCCTACAATGAGCAGTTCTTC
CASSRVSSYNEQFF
>TRBJ2-1|.|TRBV2|.
TGTGCCAGCGTCTCCGCACTTGAGCAGTTCTTC
CASVSALEQFF
>TRBJ2-5|.|TRBV5-4|.
TGTGCCAGCAGCTTGGGGGCCGGAACCGGTGAGACCCAGTACTTC
CASSLGAGTGETQYF
>TRBJ2-7|.|TRBV5-1|.
TGCGCCAGCAGCACTCCAGGGCAGCCCTACGAGCAGTACTTC
CASSTPGQPYEQYF
>TRBJ1-5|TRBD1|TRBV19|.
TGTGCCAGTAGCGATTGGACAGGGGGCACTCAGCCCCAGCATTTT
CASSDWTGGTQPQHF
>TRBJ2-6|.|TRBV10-2|few
TGCGCCAGCAGTGGGCAACGGGGGGCCGGCTCTGGGGCCAACGTCCTGACTTTC
CASSGQRGAGSGANVLTF
>TRBJ2-2|TRBD2|TRBV7-2|.
TGTGCCAGCAGCTTACGGACTAGCGGGAGTCCCGGGGAGCTGTTTTTT
CASSLRTSGSPGELFF
>TRBJ2-3|TRBD1|TRBV6-4|.
TGTGCCAGCAGTGACCGGGACAGGGCTAGCACAGATACGCAGTATTTT
CASSDRDRASTDTQYF
>TRBJ1-5|.|TRBV6-1|.
TGTGCCAGCAGTGGCTCGACGATGGGGGCGGGTCAGCCCCAGCATTTT
CASSGSTMGAGQPQHF
>TRBJ2-2|.|TRBV29-1|.
TGCAGCGTTGATCTCGCAGGGGCGAACACCGGGGAGCTGTTTTTT
CSVDLAGANTGELFF
>TRBJ2-3|TRBD2|TRBV29-1|once
TGCAGCGTTCGAGGACTAGCGGGGGACACAGATACGCAGTATTTT
CSVRGLAGDTDTQYF
>TRBJ1-5|.|TRBV5-6|.
TGTGCCAGCAGCTTAGCGATGGAGTCCAATCAGCCCCAGCATTTT
CASSLAMESNQPQHF
>TRBJ2-3|TRBD2|TRBV5-1|.
TGCGCCAGCAGCCCCGGGACTAGCGACACGCAGTATTTT
CASSPGTSDTQYF
>TRBJ2-1|.|TRBV2|once
TGTGCCAGCAGTGAAATTGCGACAGGATACAATGAGCAGTTCTTC
CASSEIATGYNEQFF
>TRBJ2-5|.|TRBV5-4|.
TGTGCCAGCAGCTTGAGGCTGGAGGAGACCCAGTACTTC
CASSLRLEETQYF
>TRBJ1-2|TRBD1|TRBV4-3|.
TGCGCCAGCAGCCAAGGGGGACAGACCAACTATGGCTACACCTTC
CASSQGGQTNYGYTF
>TRBJ2-5|TRBD2|TRBV2|.
TGTGCCAGCAGACTTGAACAACTAGCGCATTCTCAAGAGACCCAGTACTTC
CASRLEQLAHSQETQYF
>TRBJ2-7|TRBD1|TRBV11-3|.
TGTGCCAGCAGCGCAGGGACAGGGCCGTACGAGCAGTACTTC
CASSAGTGPYEQYF
>TRBJ2-7|TRBD2|TRBV7-6|.
TGTGCCAGCAGCCGGACGGGTGCGGGCGGGAGAAGAAACGAGCAGTACTTC
CASSRTGAGGRRNEQYF
>TRBJ2-1|TRBD1|TRBV6-5|.
TGTGCCAGCAGTTACCCGGGACAGTTCAATGAGCAGTTCTTC
CASSYPGQFNEQFF
>TRBJ2-1|TRBD2|TRBV5-1|.
TGCGCCAGCAGCCACATTAGCGGGGGGCTTGGAAATGAGCAGTTCTTC
CASSHISGGLGNEQFF
>TRBJ2-3|TRBD2|TRBV12-5|few
TGTGCTAGTTCCCCGCCCCTAGCGGGGGACACAGATACGCAGTATTTT
CASSPPLAGDTDTQYF
>TRBJ1-2|TRBD1|TRBV23-1|few
TGCGCCAGCATCCAACCCGCCGCCCCCAGGGGGGAAAACATTGGAGGCTATGGCTACACCTTC
CASIQPAAPRGENIGGYGYTF
>TRBJ2-1|.|TRBV2|few
TGTGCCAGCAGTGAGAGGAGTAATGAGCAGTTCTTC
CASSERSNEQFF
>TRBJ2-2|.|TRBV27|.
TGTGCCAGCAGTCGCGTACCCGACAGCACCGGGGAGCTGTTTTTT
CASSRVPDSTGELFF
>TRBJ1-1|TRBD1|TRBV19|.
TGTGCCAGTACCAAGGACAGGGGATTGAACACTGAAGCTTTCTTT
CASTKDRGLNTEAFF
>TRBJ2-7|.|TRBV10-1|.
TGCGCCAGCAGACCTGTAGGGGGTCTAGGCTACGAGCAGTACTTC
CASRPVGGLGYEQYF
>TRBJ2-1|TRBD2|TRBV4-1|.
TGCGCCAGCAGGCCTACGGGACTAGCAGACAATGAGCAGTTCTTC
CASRPTGLADNEQFF
>TRBJ2-6|.|TRBV7-2|.
TGTGCCAGCAGCCGAGAAGCTGGGGCCAACGTCCTGACTTTC
CASSREAGANVLTF
>TRBJ1-2|.|TRBV7-2|few
TGTGCCAGCAGCCGAATGGGGGGTGTCGGTGGCTACACCTTC
CASSRMGGVGGYTF
>TRBJ1-1|.|TRBV9|.
TGTGCCAGCAGCGTAACTGGATACGGGGGGAACACTGAAGCTTTCTTT
CASSVTGYGGNTEAFF
>TRBJ2-2|TRBD1|TRBV5-4|.
TGTGCCAGCAGCAGAGGACAGGGACCGAACACCGGGGAGCTGTTTTTT
CASSRGQGPNTGELFF
>TRBJ2-3|TRBD1|TRBV5-1|once
TGCGCCAGCAGCCCTCAGGGGGCGCTTCAAGATACGCAGTATTTT
CASSPQGALQDTQYF
>TRBJ1-1|TRBD1|TRBV6-1|.
TGTGCCAGCAGTGACCGACAGGGAAAGTTCACTGAAGCTTTCTTT
CASSDRQGKFTEAFF